Described below is a single T cell receptor beta chain sequence and its context. What it binds is unknown. Primers for the PCR totalled 60 Vbeta and 13 Jbeta. Using immunoSEQ multiplex PCR, the repertoire was profiled, and TCRdb retains in-frame clones only, with some absent. Of approximately 220,000 clones in the sample, approximately 80% are singletons; the top ten hold 0.71%. The record originates from a study of cytomegalovirus exposure and HLA in healthy donors. Study-wide points: Among CMV-associated TCR beta chains, most appeared HLA-restricted in a later analysis.

The sequenced sample consisted of PBMCs. This receptor was identified in a boy aged 2-15 years in good health and CMV-seronegative.

This chain's CDR3 is CASSPGQGSYEQYF. The CDR3 DNA follows: TGCGCCAGCAGCCCGGGACAGGGGAGCTACGAGCAGTACTTC. The rearrangement joins TRBV5-1 to TRBJ2-7; 10 positions match TRBD1. J gave up 3 bases and V 4 bases, and 4 bases lay outside the gene matches. This CDR3 is 14 amino acids long. Germline V gives CDR1 SGHRS, CDR2 YFSETQ.